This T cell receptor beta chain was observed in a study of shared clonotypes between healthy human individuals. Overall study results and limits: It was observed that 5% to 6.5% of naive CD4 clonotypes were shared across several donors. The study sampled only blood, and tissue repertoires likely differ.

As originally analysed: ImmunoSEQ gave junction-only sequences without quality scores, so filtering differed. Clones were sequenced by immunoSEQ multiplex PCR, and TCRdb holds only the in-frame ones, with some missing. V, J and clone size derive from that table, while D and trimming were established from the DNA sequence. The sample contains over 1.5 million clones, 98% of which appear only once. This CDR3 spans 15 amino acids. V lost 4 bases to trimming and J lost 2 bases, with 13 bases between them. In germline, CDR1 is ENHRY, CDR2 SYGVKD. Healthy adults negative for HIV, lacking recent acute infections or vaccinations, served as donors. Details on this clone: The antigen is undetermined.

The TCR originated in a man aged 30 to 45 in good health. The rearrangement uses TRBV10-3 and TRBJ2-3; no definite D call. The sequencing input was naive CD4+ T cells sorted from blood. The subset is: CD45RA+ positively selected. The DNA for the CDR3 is TGTGCCATCAGTGTCGCGAGAGAACCCACAGATACGCAGTATTTT. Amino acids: CAISVAREPTDTQYF.